This T cell receptor beta chain was captured in a study of siplizumab effects on memory and regulatory T cells. Notes on the study in general: Alloreactive sequences tracing back to unstimulated CD4+ memory cells fell significantly with siplizumab. Naive T cells seemed more diverse than memory cells; they also seemed major alloresponse contributors. Proliferating siplizumab-culture Tregs lacked confirmation of suppressive function.

A remark on this clone: What it binds is unknown.

Assaying covered 85,000 to 100,000 TCR templates per sample. Profiled with immunoSEQ multiplex PCR; TCRdb holds only in-frame clones, not every one. Of over 100,000 clones in the sample, over 90% are singletons; the top ten hold roughly 0.59%. Germline CDR1 ENHRY, CDR2 SYGVKD. The CDR3 consists of 14 residues. Trimming cost V 8 bases and J 6 bases; bases outside gene matches: 10. This clonotype was obtained from a human donor in good health. V usage is TRBV10-3 and J usage is TRBJ2-1, with 7 bases matching TRBD2. The sample consisted of Tregs sorted from blood. CDR3 DNA: TGTGCCATCCGAATGAGCGGGGTGGGCAATGAGCAGTTCTTC. Protein: CAIRMSGVGNEQFF.